Listed below are T cell receptor beta chains from one sample, sequenced in a study of OX40 agonist ivuxolimab in advanced cancers. The table came from immunoSEQ multiplex PCR; TCRdb's copy has only in-frame clones and leaves some out. The sample records around 72,000 clones, 90% to 95% being singletons. The sample here was CD4+ or CD8+ T cells sorted from blood, taken in a trial of the OX40 agonist ivuxolimab. The receptors here all came from an adult with an advanced solid tumor such as melanoma, head and neck, liver or kidney cancer. Both conserved end residues are trimmed from each CDR3. Fields, in order: V gene, D gene, J gene, CDR3 length, CDR3 protein. D genes are given only for firm matches.

V: TRBV19; D: NA; J: TRBJ1-5; length: 12; CDR3: ATMGRGGDQPQH
V: TRBV6-5; D: NA; J: TRBJ1-1; length: 12; CDR3: ASSYSKGETEAF
V: TRBV27; D: NA; J: TRBJ2-5; length: 16; CDR3: ASSLRSRTLEGSETQY
V: TRBV18; D: NA; J: TRBJ1-2; length: 12; CDR3: ASSPGFGNYGYT
V: TRBV7-6; D: NA; J: TRBJ2-1; length: 13; CDR3: ASSLDRTSYNEQF
V: TRBV7-2; D: NA; J: TRBJ1-2; length: 13; CDR3: ASSLEAGTYYGYT
V: TRBV28; D: NA; J: TRBJ2-7; length: 12; CDR3: ASSLGQTTYEQY
V: TRBV10-3; D: TRBD2; J: TRBJ2-1; length: 14; CDR3: AISDTRAGKNNEQF
V: TRBV29-1; D: TRBD2; J: TRBJ2-3; length: 13; CDR3: SVVKDSGSTDTQY
V: TRBV28; D: NA; J: TRBJ1-2; length: 12; CDR3: ASNPGPINYGYT
V: TRBV6-1; D: TRBD1; J: TRBJ2-2; length: 17; CDR3: ASSVLETGGIIRPGELF
V: TRBV7-2; D: TRBD2; J: TRBJ2-7; length: 13; CDR3: ASSPSGGRSYEQY
V: TRBV19; D: NA; J: TRBJ2-2; length: 14; CDR3: ASSKMRGSNTGELF
V: TRBV4-2; D: TRBD1; J: TRBJ2-6; length: 14; CDR3: ASSQAQGSGANVLT
V: TRBV10-3; D: NA; J: TRBJ2-1; length: 10; CDR3: AISEGYNEQF
V: TRBV7-2; D: NA; J: TRBJ2-1; length: 9; CDR3: ASSLAIGQF
V: TRBV28; D: TRBD2; J: TRBJ2-1; length: 14; CDR3: ASSLWGSGGLNEQF
V: TRBV27; D: NA; J: TRBJ2-1; length: 13; CDR3: ASSSPYLLDNEQF
V: TRBV4-2; D: NA; J: TRBJ2-1; length: 16; CDR3: ASSQGPLVRGLDNEQF
V: TRBV11-3; D: NA; J: TRBJ2-2; length: 13; CDR3: ASSRESGRTGELF
V: TRBV19; D: NA; J: TRBJ2-4; length: 11; CDR3: ASSPSEVNIQY
V: TRBV5-8; D: TRBD1; J: TRBJ2-5; length: 13; CDR3: ASSLVKGAAGTQY
V: TRBV2; D: NA; J: TRBJ1-3; length: 11; CDR3: ASSGGPGNTIY
V: TRBV28; D: NA; J: TRBJ1-2; length: 12; CDR3: ASSPPRGTYGYT
V: TRBV5-3; D: NA; J: TRBJ2-2; length: 10; CDR3: ARSFRVGELF
V: TRBV30; D: TRBD2; J: TRBJ2-7; length: 14; CDR3: AWSQKGLAGLGEQY
V: TRBV7-2; D: NA; J: TRBJ2-7; length: 9; CDR3: ASSFTHEQY
V: TRBV19; D: TRBD2; J: TRBJ2-3; length: 14; CDR3: ASKKLVAGNTDTQY
V: TRBV19; D: NA; J: TRBJ2-2; length: 14; CDR3: ASTPVGAANTGELF
V: TRBV6-5; D: NA; J: TRBJ2-1; length: 14; CDR3: ASSYSTAGTYNEQF
V: TRBV9; D: TRBD1; J: TRBJ2-3; length: 14; CDR3: ASRPGTDHPTDTQY
V: TRBV18; D: TRBD1; J: TRBJ2-7; length: 14; CDR3: ASSPRPGQSSYEQY
V: TRBV9; D: NA; J: TRBJ2-5; length: 14; CDR3: ASSVGEAVLQETQY
V: TRBV28; D: NA; J: TRBJ2-1; length: 10; CDR3: ASSPGNPEQF
V: TRBV5-4; D: TRBD1; J: TRBJ2-1; length: 13; CDR3: ASSLGTGGWDEQF
V: TRBV7-9; D: NA; J: TRBJ2-5; length: 15; CDR3: ASTLGSGASYQETQY
V: TRBV5-1; D: TRBD2; J: TRBJ2-3; length: 14; CDR3: ASSFLPLAGGDTQY
V: TRBV28; D: TRBD1; J: TRBJ1-5; length: 14; CDR3: ASSLRTGESNQPQH
V: TRBV29-1; D: TRBD2; J: TRBJ2-3; length: 10; CDR3: SAKRETDTQY
V: TRBV9; D: NA; J: TRBJ2-7; length: 13; CDR3: ASTVGSGSSYEQY
V: TRBV6-5; D: NA; J: TRBJ2-1; length: 14; CDR3: ASSYSSLARTNEQF
V: TRBV7-2; D: NA; J: TRBJ1-2; length: 12; CDR3: ASSLGGGNYGYT
V: TRBV4-3; D: TRBD1; J: TRBJ2-2; length: 13; CDR3: ASSQEGTGTGELF
V: TRBV11-3; D: NA; J: TRBJ1-2; length: 12; CDR3: ASSLGGEAYGYT
V: TRBV7-9; D: NA; J: TRBJ1-1; length: 14; CDR3: ASSPRIELGLTEAF
V: TRBV28; D: TRBD1; J: TRBJ1-2; length: 13; CDR3: ASSWPGQGNYGYT
V: TRBV29-1; D: TRBD2; J: TRBJ2-5; length: 12; CDR3: SVGLAGGQETQY
V: TRBV30; D: NA; J: TRBJ2-7; length: 12; CDR3: AWRTLRETYEQY
V: TRBV25-1; D: TRBD2; J: TRBJ2-3; length: 15; CDR3: ASSVGLAGGSPDTQY
V: TRBV7-9; D: NA; J: TRBJ2-7; length: 11; CDR3: ASSPSVANEQY
V: TRBV10-3; D: NA; J: TRBJ2-5; length: 12; CDR3: AIRAGRDGGTQY
V: TRBV7-9; D: TRBD2; J: TRBJ2-1; length: 14; CDR3: ASSKTGTSGINEQF
V: TRBV28; D: NA; J: TRBJ1-2; length: 12; CDR3: ASSLGQSSYGYT
V: TRBV28; D: NA; J: TRBJ2-3; length: 14; CDR3: ASSEPRDSSLDTQY